This TCR beta chain came from a study of cytomegalovirus exposure and HLA in healthy donors. The trim removed 6 bases at V and 9 bases at J, leaving 12 bases unmatched. Germline V CDR1 and CDR2: SGHTA, FQGNSA. This CDR3 is built from 14 residues. It was with 60 Vbeta and 13 Jbeta primers that the PCR ran. Assay: immunoSEQ multiplex PCR; the TCRdb copy retains only in-frame clones and omits some. Of around 170,000 clones in the sample, roughly 80% were seen once. Points from the study as a whole: Later analysis identified a missense DCLRE1C variant that was linked to TCR beta V- and J-gene trimming. Three CMV-associated chains were confirmed in vitro to be specific for CMV antigens. Roughly uniform sequencing depth across donors was assumed, possibly incorrectly. In a later analysis, productive TCRs from donors in an Asian-associated ancestry cluster reportedly carried fewer N-insertions than the cohort mean.

In this sample, this clone turned up a few times. Its antigen is unknown. The chain has TRBV7-2 and TRBJ2-7, with 9 bases fitting TRBD1. The sequenced sample was PBMCs. The TCR originated in a man between 40 and 49 years old in good health and CMV-seropositive. CDR3 sequence (DNA): TGTGCCAGCAGTCATCCGGGACAGGGAATGCGGCAGTACTTC. Its protein product is CASSHPGQGMRQYF.